Listed below are T cell receptor beta chains from one sample, sequenced in a study of T cells in Graves' hyperthyroidism and ophthalmopathy. MiXCR, applied by TCRdb to the multiplex PCR reads, yields one record per CDR3 protein. This sample has 300,000 to 350,000 distinct CDR3 sequences; around 18% occur once, and the top ten carry 15% to 19%. Specimen: blood. The source is a woman in her forties with Graves' ophthalmopathy. Each CDR3 is given with its conserved first and last residue. A D gene is named only where the DNA matches it firmly. Some rows mark clone size as missing; the rest say once, few, many or name a class of expanded clone.

d_call,clone_size,j_call,v_call,cdr3_length,cdr3_aa,cdr3_nt
.,many,TRBJ2-7,TRBV5-1,13,CASSLGLLREQYF,TGCGCCAGCAGCTTGGGACTTCTTAGGGAGCAGTACTTC
TRBD2,many,TRBJ2-2,TRBV6-4,17,CASSRETSGSRTGELFF,TGTGCCAGCAGCCGCGAGACTAGCGGGAGTCGCACCGGGGAGCTGTTTTTT
TRBD2,many,TRBJ2-7,TRBV13,16,CASSRIGGRASYEQYF,TGTGCCAGCAGCCGCATTGGAGGGAGGGCCTCCTACGAGCAGTACTTC
.,.,TRBJ2-5,TRBV7-3,13,CASSPGYQETQYF,TGTGCCAGCAGTCCAGGATACCAAGAGACGCAGTACTTC
TRBD1,many,TRBJ1-1,TRBV14,15,CASSQRTGMNTEAFF,TGTGCCAGCAGCCAAAGGACAGGAATGAACACTGAAGCTTTCTTT
TRBD1,.,TRBJ1-1,TRBV18,14,CASSPDRANTEAFF,TGTGCCAGCTCACCGGACAGGGCGAACACTGAAGCTTTCTTT
TRBD2,.,TRBJ2-7,TRBV4-2,18,CASSTLTSGSLYPYEQYF,TGTGCCAGCAGCACCCTGACTAGCGGGAGCCTTTACCCCTACGAGCAGTACTTC
.,many,TRBJ1-1,TRBV4-1,13,CASSQDFTAEAFF,TGCGCCAGCAGCCAAGATTTCACAGCTGAAGCTTTCTTT
TRBD2,many,TRBJ2-3,TRBV6-1,15,CASSPLAGGVDTQYF,TGTGCCAGCAGCCCTCTAGCGGGAGGAGTAGATACGCAGTATTTT
.,.,TRBJ1-5,TRBV12-3/TRBV12-4,16,CASSSTQVFSNQPQHF,TGTGCCAGCAGCTCGACACAGGTTTTTAGCAATCAGCCCCAGCATTTT
.,many,TRBJ2-6,TRBV6-5,16,CASSYRRPDGANVLTF,TGTGCCAGCAGTTACCGCAGACCTGATGGGGCCAACGTCCTGACTTTC
TRBD1,few,TRBJ1-2,TRBV28,13,CASHDRDRDGYTF,TGTGCCAGCCACGACCGGGACAGGGATGGCTACACCTTC
.,.,TRBJ1-1,TRBV15,14,CATSRGATNTEAFF,TGTGCCACCAGCCGCGGAGCGACGAACACTGAAGCTTTCTTT
.,many,TRBJ2-5,TRBV5-1,15,CASSSQGLGQETQYF,TGCGCCAGCAGCTCGCAGGGCTTGGGACAAGAGACCCAGTACTTC
.,many,TRBJ2-5,TRBV5-4,15,CASSLGPGAQETQYF,TGTGCCAGCAGCTTGGGTCCGGGGGCTCAAGAGACCCAGTACTTC
TRBD1,many,TRBJ1-1,TRBV28,14,CASSPRDRASEAFF,TGTGCCAGCAGTCCTCGGGACAGGGCTTCAGAAGCTTTCTTT
TRBD1,many,TRBJ1-2,TRBV6-1,14,CASSHLGTGNGYTF,TGTGCCAGCAGCCACCTCGGGACAGGGAATGGCTACACCTTC
.,many,TRBJ2-7,TRBV19,14,CASSIVGLNYEQYF,TGTGCCAGTAGTATAGTTGGCCTCAACTACGAGCAGTACTTC
.,few,TRBJ1-2,TRBV20-1,13,CSARGGTNYGYTF,TGCAGTGCTAGAGGGGGGACCAACTATGGCTACACCTTC
.,.,TRBJ2-7,TRBV5-1,15,CASNFVARRPYEQYF,TGCGCCAGCAACTTTGTCGCGAGACGGCCCTACGAGCAGTACTTT
TRBD2,.,TRBJ2-5,TRBV11-2,17,CASSRTPGGVHMETQYF,TGTGCCAGCAGCCGGACTCCCGGGGGGGTTCATATGGAGACCCAGTACTTC